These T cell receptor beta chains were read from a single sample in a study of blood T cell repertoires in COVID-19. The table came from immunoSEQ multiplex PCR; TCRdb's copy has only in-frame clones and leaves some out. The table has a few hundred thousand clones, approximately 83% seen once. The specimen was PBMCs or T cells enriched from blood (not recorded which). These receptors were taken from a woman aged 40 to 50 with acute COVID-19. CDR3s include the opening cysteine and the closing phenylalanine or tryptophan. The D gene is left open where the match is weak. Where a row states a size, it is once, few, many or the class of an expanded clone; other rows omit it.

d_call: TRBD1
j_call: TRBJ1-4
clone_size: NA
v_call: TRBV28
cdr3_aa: CASRPGQATNEKLFF
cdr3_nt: TGTGCCAGCAGACCCGGACAGGCAACTAATGAAAAACTGTTTTTT

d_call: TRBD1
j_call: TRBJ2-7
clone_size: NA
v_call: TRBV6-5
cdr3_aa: CASSFQTGLFYEQYF
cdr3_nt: TGTGCCAGCAGTTTCCAGACAGGGTTGTTCTACGAGCAGTACTTC

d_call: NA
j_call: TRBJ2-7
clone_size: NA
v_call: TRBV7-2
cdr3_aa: CASSPLHGGDSSYEQYF
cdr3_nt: TGTGCCAGCAGCCCCCTCCACGGGGGGGACAGTAGCTACGAGCAGTACTTC

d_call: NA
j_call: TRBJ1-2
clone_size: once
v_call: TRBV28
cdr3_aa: CASSPLRDTPYGYTF
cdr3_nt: TGTGCCAGCAGCCCCCTGAGAGACACCCCCTATGGCTACACCTTC

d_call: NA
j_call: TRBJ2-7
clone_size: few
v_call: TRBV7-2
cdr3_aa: CASRRTGVASYEQYF
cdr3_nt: TGTGCCAGTCGTCGGACGGGAGTGGCCTCCTACGAGCAGTACTTC

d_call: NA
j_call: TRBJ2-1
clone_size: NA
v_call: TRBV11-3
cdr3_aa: CASSLWVENNEQFF
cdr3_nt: TGTGCCAGCAGCTTATGGGTGGAGAACAATGAGCAGTTCTTC

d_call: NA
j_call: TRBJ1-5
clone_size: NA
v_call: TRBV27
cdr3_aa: CASSPEVGVGNQPQHF
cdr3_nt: TGTGCCAGCAGCCCTGAGGTCGGGGTGGGCAATCAGCCCCAGCATTTT

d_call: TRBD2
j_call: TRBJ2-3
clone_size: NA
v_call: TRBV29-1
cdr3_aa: CSVVTLLAGDTDTQYF
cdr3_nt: TGCAGCGTCGTCACCCTACTAGCGGGGGACACAGATACGCAGTATTTT

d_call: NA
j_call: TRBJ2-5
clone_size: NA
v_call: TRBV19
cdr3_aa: CASSIRGSGETQYF
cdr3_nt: TGTGCCAGTAGTATTCGGGGGTCGGGGGAGACCCAGTACTTC

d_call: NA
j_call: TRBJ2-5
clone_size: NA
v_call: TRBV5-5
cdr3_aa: CASSLALARRETQYF
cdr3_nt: TGTGCCAGCAGCTTGGCCCTGGCTAGGCGTGAGACCCAGTACTTC

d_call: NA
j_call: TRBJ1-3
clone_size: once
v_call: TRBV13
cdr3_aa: CASSLGGILGGRNTIYF
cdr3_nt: TGTGCCAGCAGCTTAGGGGGAATTCTCGGGGGTCGAAACACCATATATTTT

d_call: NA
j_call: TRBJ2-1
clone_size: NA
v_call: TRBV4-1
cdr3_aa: CASSLYPAGLYNEQFF
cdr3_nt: TGCGCCAGCTCGCTTTATCCAGCGGGTCTCTACAATGAGCAGTTCTTC

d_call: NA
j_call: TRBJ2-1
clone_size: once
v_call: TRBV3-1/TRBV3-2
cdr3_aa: CASSQDPPHWSSYNEQFF
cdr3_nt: TGTGCCAGCAGCCAAGATCCCCCGCACTGGAGCTCCTACAATGAGCAGTTCTTC

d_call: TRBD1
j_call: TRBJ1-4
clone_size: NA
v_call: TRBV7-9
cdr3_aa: CASLLPGQGREKLFF
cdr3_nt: TGTGCCAGCCTACTACCGGGACAGGGTCGCGAAAAACTGTTTTTT

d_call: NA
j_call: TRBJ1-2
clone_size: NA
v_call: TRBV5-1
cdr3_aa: CASSLGGSTSYGYTF
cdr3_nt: TGCGCCAGCAGCTTGGGTGGCAGTACCTCCTATGGCTACACCTTC